Each of the 18 T cell receptor beta chains below was sequenced from the same sample in a study of T cell responses to AZD1222 COVID-19 vaccine. Repertoires were generated with immunoSEQ multiplex PCR, while TCRdb's copy carries only in-frame clones and drops some. The sample gives fewer than 80,000 clones, 75% to 85% of which show up once; 23% is in the top ten. The material sequenced was peripheral blood, taken on day 0 of MenACWY control vaccination. All receptors come from an adult in good health.

The chain is built from TRBV10-3 and TRBJ1-5; TRBD1 matches 7 bases. Germline CDR1 ENHRY, CDR2 SYGVKD. The CDR3 spans 13 residues. The junction had 2 bases not matched to a gene; V was cut back by 4 bases and J by 5 bases. CDR3 sequence (DNA): TGTGCCATCAGTGGGACAGGCGATCAGCCCCAGCATTTT. Translating gives CAISGTGDQPQHF.

V usage is TRBV19 and J usage is TRBJ2-7; D unclear. V was pared by 5 bases and J by 6 bases, with 17 bases between. CDR3 length: 14 amino acids. Per the germline V gene, CDR1 is LNHDA and CDR2 is SQIVND (reference sequence). CDR3 bases: TGTGCCAGTAGTCCCAACAAGTCGCGCGGCGAGCAGTACTTC. It yields the protein CASSPNKSRGEQYF.

The rearrangement uses TRBV7-2 and TRBJ1-2, with 10 bases matching TRBD1. The CDR3 covers 15 residues. J lost 7 bases, V lost 5 bases, and 10 bases had no gene match. Looked up from germline, CDR1 is SGHTA and CDR2 is FQGNSA. The CDR3 loop reads CASSNDRGRSAGYTF. CDR3 nucleotides: TGTGCCAGCAGCAACGACAGGGGGCGTTCAGCTGGCTACACCTTC.

Written as DNA, the CDR3 is TGCGCCAGCAGCTTGGAAGGGACCCCTGAATCGCCCCAGCATTTT. Its translation is CASSLEGTPESPQHF. The genes are TRBV5-1 and TRBJ1-5; perhaps TRBD1 as D (5 bases). Germline CDR1 and CDR2: SGHRS and YFSETQ. CDR3 length equals 15 residues. Trimming cost V 0 bases and J 9 bases, with 16 bases left between them.

The V gene is TRBV6-6, the J gene TRBJ2-2; no clear D gene. Germline V lookup: CDR1 MNHNY, CDR2 SVGAGI (reference sequence). This CDR3 has 12 residues. Trimming stripped 6 bases from V and 4 bases from J, with 6 bases between. The CDR3 loop reads CASRLPTGELFF. The CDR3 DNA reads as TGTGCCAGCAGACTCCCCACCGGGGAGCTGTTTTTT.

CDR3 sequence: CASSWTGSNEKLFF. The CDR3 DNA is TGCGCCAGCAGCTGGACAGGGTCTAATGAAAAACTGTTTTTT. The rearrangement links TRBV5-1 to TRBJ1-4; the match to TRBD1 covers 8 bases. J gave up 3 bases and V 3 bases, and 1 base lay outside the gene matches. The CDR3 consists of 14 residues. Per the germline V gene, CDR1 is SGHRS and CDR2 is YFSETQ.

This chain links TRBV19 with TRBJ2-3; no firm D call. CDR1 and CDR2 (germline): LNHDA, SQIVND (reference sequence). The CDR3 extends over 14 amino acids. The V end lost 4 bases, the J end lost 4 bases, and 12 bases lay between the germline ends. CDR3 protein: CASSREPAPDTQYF. In DNA form, the CDR3 reads TGTGCCAGTAGTAGAGAACCGGCGCCAGATACGCAGTATTTT.

This chain joins TRBV4-3 and TRBJ2-6; a weak D match, TRBD1 (5 bases). From germline, CDR1 is LGHNA and CDR2 YSLEER. V lost 4 bases, J lost 4 bases, and 11 bases lay in between. This CDR3 contains 15 residues. This chain's CDR3 is CASSPTGRGANVLTF. Here the CDR3 DNA reads TGCGCCAGCAGCCCTACAGGACGGGGGGCCAACGTCCTGACTTTC.

CDR3 loop: CASSQGLDTETQYF. The CDR3 DNA reads TGCGCCAGCAGCCAAGGACTAGATACAGAGACCCAGTACTTC. V and J are TRBV4-3 and TRBJ2-5, with D possibly matching TRBD2 (6 bases). Germline-derived CDR1 and CDR2 are LGHNA and YSLEER. The V and J ends lost 1 base and 4 bases respectively, with 10 bases between them. The CDR3 extends over 14 amino acids.

This chain links TRBV25-1 with TRBJ2-7; no clear D. Trimming left V 3 bases short and J 6 bases short, with 3 bases between. The CDR3 is 10 residues long. Germline V gene lookup returns CDR1 MGHDK and CDR2 SYGVNS. Written as DNA, the CDR3 is TGTGCCAGCAGTGACGGCGAGCAGTACTTC. This gives the protein CASSDGEQYF.

This chain connects TRBV30 to TRBJ1-5; 10 bases are a match to TRBD1. The V gene end was trimmed by 8 bases and the J gene end by 7 bases; junction bases not matched to a gene: 14. This CDR3 comprises 15 residues. The germline gives CDR1 GTSNPN, CDR2 SVGIG (reference sequence). CDR3 sequence (DNA): TGTGCCGCGACGAAAGGGGACAGGGGAGGACAGCCCCAGCATTTT. It specifies CAATKGDRGGQPQHF. The whole variable domain, remainder taken from reference TRBV30 and TRBJ1-5, is SQTIHQWPATLVQPVGSPLSLECTVEGTSNPNLYWYRQAAGRGLQLLFYSVGIGQISSEVPQNLSASRPQDRQFILSSKKLLLSDSGFYLCAATKGDRGGQPQHFGDGTRLSIL.

This chain links TRBV19 with TRBJ1-5; weak D call: TRBD1 (6 bases). V was cut by 6 bases and J by 7 bases, with 13 bases left in between. The length of the CDR3 is 13 residues. Germline lookup yields CDR1 LNHDA and CDR2 SQIVND (reference sequence). CDR3 coding DNA: TGTGCCAGTAGCGACACAGGGAAGCAGCCCCAGCATTTT. It specifies CASSDTGKQPQHF.

This clone appeared a single time. V is TRBV3-1 (or the pseudogene TRBV3-2) and J is TRBJ1-1; the D is unclear. The CDR3 length is 15 residues. CDR1 is LGHDT, CDR2 YNNKEL, per germline (reference sequence). Between the trimmed V and J ends, which lost 0 bases and 4 bases, there was a span of 12 bases. CDR3 DNA: TGTGCCAGCAGCCAAGAGAGAGGGAGAGGCACTGAAGCTTTCTTT. Amino acid sequence: CASSQERGRGTEAFF.

The rearrangement joins TRBV3-1 (or the pseudogene TRBV3-2) to TRBJ1-1, with D maybe TRBD1 (6 bases). The CDR3 totals 14 residues. V lost 5 bases and J lost 2, with 12 bases in between. The germline V gene has CDR1 LGHDT and CDR2 YNNKEL (reference sequence). The CDR3 nucleotides are TGTGCCAGCAGCTACATGGACAGAAACACTGAAGCTTTCTTT. It is translated as CASSYMDRNTEAFF.

The rearrangement uses TRBV2 and TRBJ2-1; 7 bases are a match to TRBD1. CDR3 length: 14 residues. The germline gives CDR1 SNHLY, CDR2 FYNNEI. The ends lost 5 bases at V and 8 bases at J; junction bases unmatched: 9. In nucleotides, the CDR3 is TGTGCCAGCAGTCCTACAGGGGTGAGGGATGAGCAGTTCTTC. It encodes CASSPTGVRDEQFF.

V and J are TRBV6-6 and TRBJ1-1, with unresolved D. CDR1 is MNHNY, CDR2 SVGAGI, per germline (reference sequence). The CDR3 sequence is 14 residues long. Trimming left V 2 bases short and J 0 bases short, with 7 bases between. The CDR3 DNA is TGTGCCAGCAGTTACGGGGAACTGAACACTGAAGCTTTCTTT. This encodes CASSYGELNTEAFF.

The chain employs TRBV6-5 and TRBJ1-1; D perhaps matches TRBD1 (6 bases). Germline CDR1 and CDR2: MNHEY and SVGAGI. The CDR3 contains 14 residues. Trimming took 4 bases from V and 4 from J, leaving 13 bases between them. The CDR3: CASSFPGEGTEAFF. The CDR3, as DNA: TGTGCCAGCAGTTTCCCAGGGGAGGGCACTGAAGCTTTCTTT.

This clone was seen only once. This sequence joins TRBV20-1 and TRBJ1-1; 7 nucleotides match TRBD1. Germline assignment: CDR1 DFQATT and CDR2 SNEGSKA (reference sequence). The junction had 2 bases not matched to a gene; V was cut back by 3 bases and J by 4 bases. The CDR3 sequence is 12 residues long. CDR3 amino acids: CSASDRVTEAFF. The CDR3 DNA reads TGCAGTGCTAGTGACAGGGTCACTGAAGCTTTCTTT.